The rows below give T cell receptor beta chains drawn from one sample of a study of blood T cell repertoires in COVID-19. Using immunoSEQ multiplex PCR, the repertoire was profiled, and TCRdb retains in-frame clones only, with some absent. The sample holds about 480,000 clones, more than 75% seen once. The sequenced material came from PBMCs or T cells enriched from blood (not recorded which). Receptor source: a woman aged 40 to 49 who had recovered from COVID-19. CDR3s include the opening cysteine and the closing phenylalanine or tryptophan.

J gene	V gene	CDR3 protein
TRBJ1-2	TRBV7-9	CASSLSGRLPIQANYGYTF
TRBJ2-1	TRBV24-1	CATSDPVRQGQGWFF
TRBJ2-1	TRBV7-2	CASSEGLIAESSYNEQFF
TRBJ1-6	TRBV27	CASSFTGSYNSPLHF
TRBJ2-4	TRBV7-9	CASSLTSGMLVGNIQYF
TRBJ1-3	TRBV10-3	CAISPSPGTGISGNTIYF
TRBJ1-6	TRBV7-9	CASSPSDGSSYNSPLHF
TRBJ2-7	TRBV9	CASSLDGREGQYEQYF
TRBJ2-7	TRBV7-9	CASSQTRGEVSEQYF
TRBJ2-7	TRBV7-9	CASSLTGTGSYEQYF
TRBJ2-1	TRBV3-1/TRBV3-2	CASSQAPPLAEYNEQFF